This entry is about one TCR beta chain. Its antigen remains undetermined. No qualities accompany the bases; no much larger clone lies one base away. Library preparation employed 5' RACE. Sequencing was performed on a NextSeq 500. Unique molecular identifiers were attached to individual cDNA molecules in the TCR library protocol so that sequencing error and PCR bias could be corrected. TCR alpha and beta chains were both sequenced, and the abundances of alpha and beta sequences in each sample were closely correlated with each other. In the paper's pipeline: Decombinator V4 was used to annotate TCR sequences for V gene, J gene and CDR3. TCRs were defined as expanded if a significant change between any two time points was detected under a Poisson model with p below 0.0001. TCR abundances were normalised to the total number of TCRs sequenced per sample and expressed as counts per million. MAIT TCRs were defined by TRAV1-2 paired with TRAJ12, TRAJ20 or TRAJ33, and iNKT TCRs by TRAV10 paired with TRAJ18. A search of VDJdb, accessed on 1 November 2021, was run for TCRs annotated to CMV, EBV and SARS-CoV-2, with TCRs annotated for multiple antigens excluded. The raw public reads went through TCRdb reprocessing: fastp at Q25, MiXCR clone calling, in-frame beta chains kept. Each entry is one CDR3 protein sequence, shown with its most common DNA and genes. These V and J calls derive from TCRdb rather than the authors' analysis. The sample profile shows about 77,000 distinct CDR3 sequences; about 17% of them were found once. The ten largest clones capture 2.9% of the sample.

These data belong to a study of early T cells in non-severe SARS-CoV-2 infection (dated by TCRdb to about 2021). Regarding the study in general: TCR sequencing used bulk RNA from unsorted whole blood, so alpha and beta chains could not be paired. Here is what the overall study found, with its caveats: VDJdb matching was skewed toward anti-spike CD8 responses and likely underestimated virus-specific expansions by missing private and CD4 specificities.

The study was a case-control design nested within a healthcare worker cohort in London, UK, with weekly nasopharyngeal swab PCR tests and blood sampling. Healthcare workers were recruited during the week of the UK lockdown, between 23 and 31 March 2020, and followed weekly for up to 16 weeks. Based on the germline V gene, the CDR1 and CDR2 sequences are SGHAT and FQNNGV. V is reduced by 5 bases and J by 7 bases, leaving a spacing of 8 bases between them. From the cysteine up to the phenylalanine, the CDR3 has a length of 11 residues. The DNA shown is the 33-base CDR3, in frame from base 1. This TCR came from an adult who was a healthcare worker with PCR-confirmed SARS-CoV-2 infection or an uninfected control (not recorded which). Material for sequencing was whole blood. The chain was built from TRBV11-2 and TRBJ2-5; TRBD2 could be the D gene, as 6 bases match. Read as DNA, the sequence is TGTGCCAGCAGCCCGGGGGTGACCCAGTACTTC. This is translated as CASSPGVTQYF.